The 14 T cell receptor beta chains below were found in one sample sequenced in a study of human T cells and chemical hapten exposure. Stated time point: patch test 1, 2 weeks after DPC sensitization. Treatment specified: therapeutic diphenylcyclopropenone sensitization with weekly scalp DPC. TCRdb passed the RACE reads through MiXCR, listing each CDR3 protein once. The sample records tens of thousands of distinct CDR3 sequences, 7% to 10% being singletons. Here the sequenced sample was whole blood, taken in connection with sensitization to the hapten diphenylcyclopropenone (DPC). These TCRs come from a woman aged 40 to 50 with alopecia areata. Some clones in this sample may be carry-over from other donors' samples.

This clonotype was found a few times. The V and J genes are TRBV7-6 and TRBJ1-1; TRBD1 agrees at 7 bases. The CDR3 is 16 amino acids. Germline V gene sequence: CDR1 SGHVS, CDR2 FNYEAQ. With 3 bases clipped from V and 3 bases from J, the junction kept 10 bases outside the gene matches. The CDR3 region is CASSLGDRASYTEAFF. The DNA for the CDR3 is TGTGCCAGCAGCTTGGGAGACAGGGCAAGTTACACTGAAGCTTTCTTT.

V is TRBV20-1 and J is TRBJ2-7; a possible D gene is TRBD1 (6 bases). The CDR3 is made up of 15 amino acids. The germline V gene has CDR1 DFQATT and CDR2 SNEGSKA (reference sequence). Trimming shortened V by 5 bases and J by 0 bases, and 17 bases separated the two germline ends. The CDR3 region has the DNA TGCAGTGCTCGAAAGACCGGGACACACTCCTACGAGCAGTACTTC. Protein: CSARKTGTHSYEQYF.

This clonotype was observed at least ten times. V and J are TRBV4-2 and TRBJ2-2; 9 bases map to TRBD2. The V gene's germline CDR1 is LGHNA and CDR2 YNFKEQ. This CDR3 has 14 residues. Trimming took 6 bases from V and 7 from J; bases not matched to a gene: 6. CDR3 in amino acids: CASRQGLAGGELFF. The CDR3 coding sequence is TGTGCCAGCAGACAGGGACTAGCTGGCGGGGAGCTGTTTTTT.

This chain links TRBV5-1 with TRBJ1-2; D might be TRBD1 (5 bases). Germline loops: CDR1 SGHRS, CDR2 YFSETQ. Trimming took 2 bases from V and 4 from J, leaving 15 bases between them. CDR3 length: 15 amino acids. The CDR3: CASSLSGAPSYGYTF. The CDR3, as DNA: TGCGCCAGCAGCTTATCTGGGGCGCCGAGCTATGGCTACACCTTC.

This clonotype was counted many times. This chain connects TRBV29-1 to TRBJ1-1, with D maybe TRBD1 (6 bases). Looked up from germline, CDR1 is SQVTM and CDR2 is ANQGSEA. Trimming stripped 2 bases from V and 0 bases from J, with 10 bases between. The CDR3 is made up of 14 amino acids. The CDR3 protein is CSVERPGVNTEAFF. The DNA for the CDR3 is TGCAGCGTTGAACGGCCAGGGGTGAACACTGAAGCTTTCTTT.

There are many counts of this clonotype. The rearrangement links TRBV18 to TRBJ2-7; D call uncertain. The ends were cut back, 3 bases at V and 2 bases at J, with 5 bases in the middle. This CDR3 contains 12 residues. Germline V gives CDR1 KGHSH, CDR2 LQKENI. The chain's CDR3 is CASSPGTYEQYF. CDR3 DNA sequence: TGTGCCAGCTCACCGGGAACCTACGAGCAGTACTTC.

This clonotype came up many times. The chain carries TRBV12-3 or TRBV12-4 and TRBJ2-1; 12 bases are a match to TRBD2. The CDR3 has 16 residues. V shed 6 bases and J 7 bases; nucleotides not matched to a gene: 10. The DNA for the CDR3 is TGTGCCAGCAGCGACTCTCTAGCGGGGGGGAGGAATGAGCAGTTCTTC. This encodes CASSDSLAGGRNEQFF.

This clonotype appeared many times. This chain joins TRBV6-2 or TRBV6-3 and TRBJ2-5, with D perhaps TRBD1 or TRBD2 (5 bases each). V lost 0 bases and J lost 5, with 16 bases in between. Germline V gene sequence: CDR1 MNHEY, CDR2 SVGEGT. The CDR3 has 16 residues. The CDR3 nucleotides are TGTGCCAGCAGTTACTCGAGAGGGGCGATGGATGAGACCCAGTACTTC. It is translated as CASSYSRGAMDETQYF.

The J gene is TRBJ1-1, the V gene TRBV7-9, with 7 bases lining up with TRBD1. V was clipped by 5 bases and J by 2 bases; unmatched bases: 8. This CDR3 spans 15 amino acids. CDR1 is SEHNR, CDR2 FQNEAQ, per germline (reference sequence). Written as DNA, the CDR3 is TGTGCCAGCAGCCTTACAGGGGTCTCCAACACTGAAGCTTTCTTT. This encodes CASSLTGVSNTEAFF.

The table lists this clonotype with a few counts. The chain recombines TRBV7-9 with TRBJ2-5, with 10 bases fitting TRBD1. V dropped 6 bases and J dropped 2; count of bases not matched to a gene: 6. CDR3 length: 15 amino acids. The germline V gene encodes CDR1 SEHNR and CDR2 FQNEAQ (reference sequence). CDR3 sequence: CASRPGTGVQETQYF. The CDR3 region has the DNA TGTGCCAGCAGACCCGGGACAGGGGTTCAAGAGACCCAGTACTTC.

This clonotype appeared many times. The CDR3 is CASSLTDISGANVLTF. The CDR3 region has the DNA TGTGCCAGCAGTCTGACTGACATCTCTGGGGCCAACGTCCTGACTTTC. The chain carries TRBV4-2 and TRBJ2-6; D remains ambiguous. Germline lookup yields CDR1 LGHNA and CDR2 YNFKEQ. The germline V and J ends were trimmed by 6 bases and 0 bases, with 12 bases remaining between them. The CDR3 covers 16 residues.

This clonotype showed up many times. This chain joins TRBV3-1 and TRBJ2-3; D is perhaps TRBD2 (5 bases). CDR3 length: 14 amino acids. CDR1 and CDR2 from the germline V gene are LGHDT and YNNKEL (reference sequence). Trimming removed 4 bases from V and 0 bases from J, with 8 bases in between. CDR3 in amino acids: CASSPWTSTDTQYF. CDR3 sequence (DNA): TGTGCCAGCAGCCCGTGGACTAGCACAGATACGCAGTATTTT.

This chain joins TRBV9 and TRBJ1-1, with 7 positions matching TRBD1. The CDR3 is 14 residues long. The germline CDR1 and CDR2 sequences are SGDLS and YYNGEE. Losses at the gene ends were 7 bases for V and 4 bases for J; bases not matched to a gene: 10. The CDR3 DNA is TGTGCCAGCGCCCAGGGGGGGGCAGGCACTGAAGCTTTCTTT. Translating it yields CASAQGGAGTEAFF.

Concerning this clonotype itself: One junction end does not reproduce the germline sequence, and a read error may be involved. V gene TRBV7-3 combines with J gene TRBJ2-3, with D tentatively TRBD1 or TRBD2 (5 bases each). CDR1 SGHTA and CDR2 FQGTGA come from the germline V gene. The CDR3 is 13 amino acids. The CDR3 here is CASSFGTSDAQYF. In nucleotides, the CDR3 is TGTGCCAGCAGCTTTGGGACGTCAGATGCGCAGTATTTT. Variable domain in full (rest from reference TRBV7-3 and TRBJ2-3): GAGVSQTPSNKVTEKGKYVELRCDPISGHTALYWYRQSLGQGPEFLIYFQGTGAADDSGLPNDRFFAVRPEGSVSTLKIQRTERGDSAVYLCASSFGTSDAQYFGPGTRLTVL.